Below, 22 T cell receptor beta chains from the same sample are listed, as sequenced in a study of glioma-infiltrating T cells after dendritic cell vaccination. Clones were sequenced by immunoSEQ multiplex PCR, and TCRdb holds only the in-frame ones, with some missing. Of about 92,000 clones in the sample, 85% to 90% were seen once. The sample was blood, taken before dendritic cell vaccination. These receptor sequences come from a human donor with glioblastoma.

CDR3 DNA sequence: TGTGCCAGCAGCTTAGCGAAGTCGGGAAACACTGAAGCTTTCTTT. It codes for CASSLAKSGNTEAFF. The V call is TRBV7-6, the J call TRBJ1-1, with D uncertain. Germline assignment: CDR1 SGHVS and CDR2 FNYEAQ. The V and J ends lost 0 bases and 2 bases respectively, with 10 bases between them. The CDR3 covers 15 residues.

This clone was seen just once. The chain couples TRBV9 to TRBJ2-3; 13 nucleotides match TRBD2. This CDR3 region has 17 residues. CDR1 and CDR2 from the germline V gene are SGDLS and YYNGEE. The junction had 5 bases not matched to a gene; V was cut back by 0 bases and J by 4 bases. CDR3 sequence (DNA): TGTGCCAGCAGCGTAGCTCAGGGACTAGCGGGACCAGATACGCAGTATTTT. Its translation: CASSVAQGLAGPDTQYF.

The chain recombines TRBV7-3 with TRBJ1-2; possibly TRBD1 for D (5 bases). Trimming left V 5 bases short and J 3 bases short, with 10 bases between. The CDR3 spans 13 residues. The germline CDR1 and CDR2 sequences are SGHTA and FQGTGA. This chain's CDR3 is CASSPGTDYGYTF. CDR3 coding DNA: TGTGCCAGCAGCCCCGGGACTGACTATGGCTACACCTTC.

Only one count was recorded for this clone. The CDR3 region is CASSPGLAPNNEQFF. CDR3 nucleotide sequence: TGTGCCAGCTCACCAGGGCTAGCGCCTAACAATGAGCAGTTCTTC. V is TRBV18 and J is TRBJ2-1; TRBD2 is a possible D gene (6 bases). Trimming took off 2 bases at V and 5 bases at J, with 13 bases between the two ends. The germline V gene has CDR1 KGHSH and CDR2 LQKENI. The CDR3 is 15 residues long.

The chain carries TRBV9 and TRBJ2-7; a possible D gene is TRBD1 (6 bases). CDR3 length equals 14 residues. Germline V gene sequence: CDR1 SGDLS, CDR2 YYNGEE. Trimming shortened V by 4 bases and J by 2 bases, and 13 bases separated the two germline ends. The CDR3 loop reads CASSTGTPPYEQYF. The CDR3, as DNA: TGTGCCAGCAGCACCGGGACACCCCCCTACGAGCAGTACTTC.

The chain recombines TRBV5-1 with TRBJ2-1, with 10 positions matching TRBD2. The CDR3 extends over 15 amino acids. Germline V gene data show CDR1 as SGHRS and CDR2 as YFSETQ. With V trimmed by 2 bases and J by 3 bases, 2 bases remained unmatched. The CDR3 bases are TGCGCCAGCAGCTTCGGACTAGCGGACTACAATGAGCAGTTCTTC. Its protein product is CASSFGLADYNEQFF. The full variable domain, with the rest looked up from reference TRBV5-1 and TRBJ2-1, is KAGVTQTPRYLIKTRGQQVTLSCSPISGHRSVSWYQQTPGQGLQFLFEYFSETQRNKGNFPGRFSGRQFSNSRSEMNVSTLELGDSALYLCASSFGLADYNEQFFGPGTRLTVL.

CDR3 in amino acids: CASLGGPGDTQYF. The CDR3 coding sequence is TGTGCCAGCCTCGGGGGGCCCGGAGATACGCAGTATTTT. This chain joins TRBV5-4 and TRBJ2-3; D may be TRBD2 (7 bases). Germline V CDR1 and CDR2: SGHNT, YYREEE (reference sequence). There are 13 residues in the CDR3. Trimming took 7 bases from V and 5 from J, leaving 14 bases between them. The full variable domain, with the rest looked up from reference TRBV5-4 and TRBJ2-3, is ETGVTQSPTHLIKTRGQQVTLRCSSQSGHNTVSWYQQALGQGPQFIFQYYREEENGRGNFPPRFSGLQFPNYSSELNVNALELDDSALYLCASLGGPGDTQYFGPGTRLTVL.

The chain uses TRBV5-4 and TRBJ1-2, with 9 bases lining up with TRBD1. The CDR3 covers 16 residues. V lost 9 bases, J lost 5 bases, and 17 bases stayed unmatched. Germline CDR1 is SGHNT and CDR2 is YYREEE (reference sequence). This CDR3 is CATLASTGGFRYGYTF. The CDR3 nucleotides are TGTGCCACCCTCGCCAGTACAGGGGGCTTTCGGTATGGCTACACCTTC.

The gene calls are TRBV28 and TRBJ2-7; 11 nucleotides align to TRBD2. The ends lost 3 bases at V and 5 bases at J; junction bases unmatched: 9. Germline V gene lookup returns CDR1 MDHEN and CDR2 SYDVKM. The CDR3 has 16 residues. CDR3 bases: TGTGCCAGCAGTTTCCACCGGACTAGCGGGTCCAACGAGCAGTACTTC. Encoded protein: CASSFHRTSGSNEQYF.

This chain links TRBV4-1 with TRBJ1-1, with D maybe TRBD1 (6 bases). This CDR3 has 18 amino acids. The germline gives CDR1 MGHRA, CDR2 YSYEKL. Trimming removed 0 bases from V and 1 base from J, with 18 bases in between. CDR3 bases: TGCGCCAGCAGCCAAGATCACGCACCTGTACAGGGGAACACTGAAGCTTTCTTT. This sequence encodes CASSQDHAPVQGNTEAFF.

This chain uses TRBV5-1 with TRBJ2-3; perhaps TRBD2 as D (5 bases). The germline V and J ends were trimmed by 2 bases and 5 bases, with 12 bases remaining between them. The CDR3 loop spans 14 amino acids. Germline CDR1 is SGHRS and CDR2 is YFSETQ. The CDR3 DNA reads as TGCGCCAGCAGCTTTATGGCCGGGGAAGATACGCAGTATTTT. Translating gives CASSFMAGEDTQYF.

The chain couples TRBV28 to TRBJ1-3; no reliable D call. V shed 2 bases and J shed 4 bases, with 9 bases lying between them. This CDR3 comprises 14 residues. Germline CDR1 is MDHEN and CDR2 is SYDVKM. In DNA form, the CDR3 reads TGTGCCAGCAGTTTAGCGGGTTCAGGAAACACCATATATTTT. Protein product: CASSLAGSGNTIYF.

CDR3 loop: CASKGQGSSYEQYF. The CDR3 coding sequence is TGCGCCAGCAAGGGACAGGGTAGCTCCTACGAGCAGTACTTC. The J gene is TRBJ2-7, the V gene TRBV5-1; 9 bases line up with TRBD1. CDR1 is SGHRS, CDR2 YFSETQ, per germline. Germline trimming cut 6 bases from V and 0 bases from J; bases unmatched to any gene: 4. The length of the CDR3 is 14 residues. Looking up the rest from reference TRBV5-1 and TRBJ2-7 gives the full variable domain: KAGVTQTPRYLIKTRGQQVTLSCSPISGHRSVSWYQQTPGQGLQFLFEYFSETQRNKGNFPGRFSGRQFSNSRSEMNVSTLELGDSALYLCASKGQGSSYEQYFGPGTRLTVT.

CDR3: CASSSSGHAYEQYF. CDR3 nucleotide sequence: TGTGCCAGCAGCTCGTCGGGACACGCCTACGAGCAGTACTTC. V is TRBV7-8 and J is TRBJ2-7; weak D call: TRBD1 (6 bases). The CDR3 contains 14 residues. Trimming left V 4 bases short and J 2 bases short, with 12 bases between. Germline-derived CDR1 and CDR2 are SGHVS and FQNEAQ.

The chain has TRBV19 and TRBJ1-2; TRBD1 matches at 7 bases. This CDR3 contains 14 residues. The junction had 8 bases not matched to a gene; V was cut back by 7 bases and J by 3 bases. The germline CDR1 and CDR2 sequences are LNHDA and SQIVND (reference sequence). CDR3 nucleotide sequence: TGTGCCAGTAAAAATGGCGGGACAGACTATGGCTACACCTTC. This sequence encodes CASKNGGTDYGYTF.

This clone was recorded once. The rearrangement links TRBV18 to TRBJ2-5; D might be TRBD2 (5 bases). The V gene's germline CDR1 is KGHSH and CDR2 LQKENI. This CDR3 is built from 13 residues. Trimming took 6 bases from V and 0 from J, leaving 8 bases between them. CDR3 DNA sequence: TGTGCCAGCTCCTCCGGGAACCAAGAGACCCAGTACTTC. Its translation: CASSSGNQETQYF.

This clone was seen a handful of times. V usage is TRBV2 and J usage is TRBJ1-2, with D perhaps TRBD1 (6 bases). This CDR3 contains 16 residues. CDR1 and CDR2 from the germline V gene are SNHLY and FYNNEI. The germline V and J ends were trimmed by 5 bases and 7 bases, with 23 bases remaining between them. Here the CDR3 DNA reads TGTGCCAGCAGTCGGGACACCATATTTGGGAAAGGTGGCTACACCTTC. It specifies CASSRDTIFGKGGYTF.

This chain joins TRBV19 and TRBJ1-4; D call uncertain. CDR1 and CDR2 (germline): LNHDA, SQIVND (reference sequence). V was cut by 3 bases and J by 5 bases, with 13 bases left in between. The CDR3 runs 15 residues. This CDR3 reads CASSITTGGNEKLFF. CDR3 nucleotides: TGTGCCAGTAGTATCACAACGGGAGGGAATGAAAAACTGTTTTTT.

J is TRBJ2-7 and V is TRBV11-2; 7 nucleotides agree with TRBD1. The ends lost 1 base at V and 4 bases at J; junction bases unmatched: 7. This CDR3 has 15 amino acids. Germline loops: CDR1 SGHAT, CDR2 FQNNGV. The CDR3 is CASSLGQGVVYEQYF. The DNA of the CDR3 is TGTGCCAGCAGCTTAGGGCAGGGGGTAGTGTACGAGCAGTACTTC.

The CDR3 here is CASSPRGRQGAYEQYF. CDR3 coding DNA: TGTGCCAGCAGCCCTCGCGGGAGACAGGGGGCCTACGAGCAGTACTTC. J is TRBJ2-7 and V is TRBV7-8; 9 nucleotides line up with TRBD1. CDR3 size: 16 residues. Germline CDR1 reads SGHVS; CDR2 reads FQNEAQ. J gave up 2 bases and V 5 bases, and 10 bases lay outside the gene matches. The whole variable domain, filled in from reference TRBV7-8 and TRBJ2-7, reads GAGVSQSPRYKVAKRGQDVALRCDPISGHVSLFWYQQALGQGPEFLTYFQNEAQLDKSGLPSDRFFAERPEGSVSTLKIQRTQQEDSAVYLCASSPRGRQGAYEQYFGPGTRLTVT.

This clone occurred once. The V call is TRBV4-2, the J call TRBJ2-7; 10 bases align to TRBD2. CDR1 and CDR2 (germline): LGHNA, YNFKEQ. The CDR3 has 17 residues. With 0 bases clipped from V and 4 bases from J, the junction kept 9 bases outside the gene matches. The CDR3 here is CASSQDTGLATGYEQYF. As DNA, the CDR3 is TGTGCCAGCAGCCAAGATACGGGACTAGCGACTGGGTACGAGCAGTACTTC.

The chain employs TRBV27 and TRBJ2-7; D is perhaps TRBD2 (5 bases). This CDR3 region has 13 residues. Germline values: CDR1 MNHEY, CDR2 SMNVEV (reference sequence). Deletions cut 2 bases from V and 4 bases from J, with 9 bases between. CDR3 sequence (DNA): TGTGCCAGCAGTTTAGGCGGGTTATACGAGCAGTACTTC. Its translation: CASSLGGLYEQYF.